The sequence of this T cell receptor beta chain was determined in a study of cytomegalovirus exposure and HLA in healthy donors. Turning to the study itself: HLA-typed donors contributed 65 million to 95 million unique TCRs, which were held in an early data release.

The primer mix had 60 Vbeta and 13 Jbeta primers. Using immunoSEQ multiplex PCR, the repertoire was profiled, and TCRdb retains in-frame clones only, with some absent. This sample has about 130,000 clones, with about 63% found just once. This TCR came from a man aged 30 to 39 in good health and CMV-seropositive. The sample consisted of PBMCs.

The CDR3 DNA is TGCGCCAGCAGCCAGATGGGACAGAGGTACGAGCAGTACTTC. Translating it yields CASSQMGQRYEQYF. V usage is TRBV4-1 and J usage is TRBJ2-7; TRBD1 aligns across 7 bases. Germline V CDR1 and CDR2: MGHRA, YSYEKL. CDR3 length: 14 residues. V shed 3 bases and J 4 bases; nucleotides not matched to a gene: 6.